This T cell receptor (beta chain) was profiled in a study of blood T cell repertoires in COVID-19. For the study at large: Samples came from the United States, Italy and Spain, spanning acute and convalescent COVID-19.

Per the original methods: Estimation of nucleated cell counts relied on the amplification of reference gene primers. Measured with immunoSEQ multiplex PCR; TCRdb has only the in-frame clones, and not every one. V, J and clone size reflect that table, while D and trimming were determined from the DNA. The sample lists 200,000 to 300,000 clones, 85% to 90% occurring once. Adults between roughly 18 and 100 years of age took part from about 24 US areas. Donors were grouped by their self-reported clinical history. Trimming pared 0 bases from V and 6 bases from J, leaving 22 bases between. This CDR3 is 18 amino acids long. The V gene's germline CDR1 is ENHRY and CDR2 SYGVKD.

The clonotype was recovered from a woman aged 25 to 39 with acute COVID-19. V usage is TRBV10-3 and J usage is TRBJ2-3; D possibly corresponds to TRBD1 (7 bases). Sequencing was carried out using PBMCs or T cells enriched from blood (not recorded which). The CDR3 here is CAISESGAWQGDWDTQYF. CDR3 DNA: TGTGCCATCAGTGAGTCAGGAGCCTGGCAGGGGGACTGGGATACGCAGTATTTT.